Below, 15 T cell receptor beta chains from the same sample are listed, as sequenced in a study of control samples from healthy donors and cancer patients. The table came from immunoSEQ multiplex PCR; TCRdb's copy has only in-frame clones and leaves some out. The table includes about 95,000 clones, less than 90% detected once. What was sequenced was blood. Receptor source: a woman aged 70-85 years in good health.

The V gene is TRBV5-1, the J gene TRBJ1-6, with TRBD1 matching over 7 bases. The V and J ends lost 7 bases and 9 bases, in that order; junction bases with no gene match: 10. The CDR3 sequence is 14 residues long. Germline V gene sequence: CDR1 SGHRS, CDR2 YFSETQ. CDR3: CASQTQGGGSPLHF. The DNA of the CDR3 is TGCGCCAGCCAAACCCAGGGGGGGGGTTCACCCCTCCACTTT.

V is TRBV10-2 and J is TRBJ2-2, with 9 bases identical to TRBD2. Trimming cost V 2 bases and J 2 bases; bases outside gene matches: 6. Germline values: CDR1 WSHSY, CDR2 SAAADI. The CDR3 covers 17 residues. The DNA for the CDR3 is TGCGCCAGCAGTGAGGCGACTAGCGGCTTTAACACCGGGGAGCTGTTTTTT. Translation: CASSEATSGFNTGELFF.

The table lists this clone with a count of one. This sequence joins TRBV20-1 and TRBJ2-3; tentative D call: TRBD2 (7 bases). The CDR3 runs to 15 residues. Germline CDR1 and CDR2: DFQATT and SNEGSKA (reference sequence). V lost 3 bases and J 6 bases, leaving 19 bases between the germline ends. The CDR3 nucleotides are TGCAGTGCTAGTGAAGGGGGGGGCTTGCACGATACGCAGTATTTT. It yields the protein CSASEGGGLHDTQYF.

This chain connects TRBV15 to TRBJ2-1; D not resolved. CDR1 is LNHNV, CDR2 YYDKDF, per germline (reference sequence). V lost 0 bases, J lost 3 bases, and 9 bases lay in between. CDR3 length equals 15 residues. CDR3 region: CATSREKGRYNEQFF. The CDR3 bases are TGTGCCACCAGCAGAGAAAAGGGTCGCTACAATGAGCAGTTCTTC. Together with reference TRBV15 and TRBJ2-1, the CDR3 gives the full variable domain: DAMVIQNPRYQVTQFGKPVTLSCSQTLNHNVMYWYQQKSSQAPKLLFHYYDKDFNNEADTPDNFQSRRPNTSFCFLDIRSPGLGDTAMYLCATSREKGRYNEQFFGPGTRLTVL.

The chain couples TRBV7-8 to TRBJ1-6; no clear D. This CDR3 has 16 residues. Germline loops: CDR1 SGHVS, CDR2 FQNEAQ. V dropped 5 bases and J dropped 7 bases, with 18 bases sitting between them. CDR3 nucleotides: TGTGCCAGCAGCGCCCAGACCCCCGGAGGAAATTCACCCCTCCACTTT. The encoded protein is CASSAQTPGGNSPLHF.

CDR3 region: CASSYGTQNTGELFF. The DNA for the CDR3 is TGCGCCAGCAGCTACGGGACTCAGAACACCGGGGAGCTGTTTTTT. This chain joins TRBV5-1 and TRBJ2-2; a weak D match, TRBD2 (6 bases). The CDR3 runs to 15 residues. V dropped 3 bases and J dropped 1 base, with 10 bases sitting between them. Per the germline V gene, CDR1 is SGHRS and CDR2 is YFSETQ. Complete variable domain (other parts from reference TRBV5-1 and TRBJ2-2): KAGVTQTPRYLIKTRGQQVTLSCSPISGHRSVSWYQQTPGQGLQFLFEYFSETQRNKGNFPGRFSGRQFSNSRSEMNVSTLELGDSALYLCASSYGTQNTGELFFGEGSRLTVL.

This rearrangement joins TRBV12-3 or TRBV12-4 to TRBJ1-1; D gene ambiguous. The CDR3 is 13 residues long. V was cut by 2 bases and J by 1 base, with 5 bases left in between. CDR3 nucleotides: TGTGCCAGCAGTTTAATGGGGAACACTGAAGCTTTCTTT. Its protein product is CASSLMGNTEAFF.

The chain links TRBV27 to TRBJ1-1, with 9 positions matching TRBD1. Germline trimming cut 2 bases from V and 3 bases from J; bases unmatched to any gene: 4. Germline values: CDR1 MNHEY, CDR2 SMNVEV (reference sequence). The CDR3 is 15 residues long. Here the CDR3 reads CASSLLGTGHTEAFF. In DNA form, the CDR3 reads TGTGCCAGCAGTTTACTCGGGACAGGGCACACTGAAGCTTTCTTT.

The chain employs TRBV30 and TRBJ1-2; TRBD1 might be the D (6 bases). This CDR3 is 15 amino acids long. The germline CDR1 and CDR2 sequences are GTSNPN and SVGIG (reference sequence). V dropped 4 bases and J dropped 2 bases, with 17 bases sitting between them. The CDR3 bases are TGTGCCTGGAACACCTGGCAGGGGCGAAACTATGGCTACACCTTC. Translated, it gives CAWNTWQGRNYGYTF.

The rearrangement uses TRBV11-2 and TRBJ1-2; possible D gene TRBD1, 6 bases. The germline V gene encodes CDR1 SGHAT and CDR2 FQNNGV. This CDR3 has 14 amino acids. With 7 bases removed from V and 3 bases from J, the gap between germline ends came to 15 bases. CDR3: CASTEPGQYYGYTF. The CDR3 DNA follows: TGTGCCAGCACCGAACCGGGACAATACTATGGCTACACCTTC.

The chain links TRBV5-4 to TRBJ1-1, with D possibly matching TRBD1 (5 bases). This CDR3 comprises 15 residues. Germline V CDR1 and CDR2: SGHNT, YYREEE (reference sequence). Trimming cost V 0 bases and J 1 base, with 10 bases left between them. CDR3: CASSLALGQNTEAFF. The CDR3 bases are TGTGCCAGCAGCTTGGCGTTAGGACAGAACACTGAAGCTTTCTTT.

The chain couples TRBV18 to TRBJ2-4; 7 bases are shared with TRBD2. CDR3 length: 16 amino acids. J gave up 3 bases and V 3 bases, and 8 bases lay outside the gene matches. CDR1 is KGHSH, CDR2 LQKENI, per germline. The CDR3 DNA reads as TGTGCCAGCTCACCGGCGGCGGGAGCGGTCAAAAACATTCAGTACTTC. Its protein is CASSPAAGAVKNIQYF.

This clone has just one count. The chain employs TRBV6-5 and TRBJ1-1; D uncertain. The CDR3 is 15 residues long. Germline-derived CDR1 and CDR2 are MNHEY and SVGAGI. Trimming removed 10 bases from V and 4 bases from J, with 22 bases in between. CDR3 amino acids: CATKRDPLPFTEAFF. DNA of the CDR3: TGTGCCACCAAAAGAGACCCGCTACCCTTCACTGAAGCTTTCTTT.

The rearrangement uses TRBV11-2 and TRBJ2-2; a weak D match, TRBD1 (5 bases). In germline, CDR1 is SGHAT, CDR2 FQNNGV. The CDR3 is made up of 15 amino acids. V was pared by 2 bases and J by 6 bases, with 13 bases between. The chain's CDR3 is CASSLRGPTAGELFF. The CDR3 DNA follows: TGTGCCAGCAGCTTAAGGGGCCCGACAGCCGGGGAGCTGTTTTTT.

This clone was counted only a few times. V is TRBV10-2 and J is TRBJ2-1; 12 nucleotides align to TRBD2. The CDR3 is made up of 16 amino acids. J was trimmed by 3 bases and V by 6 bases; bases with no gene match: 6. Germline V gene lookup returns CDR1 WSHSY and CDR2 SAAADI. CDR3 loop: CASRHWTSGNYNEQFF. In DNA, the CDR3 is TGCGCCAGCAGACATTGGACTAGCGGGAACTACAATGAGCAGTTCTTC.